The 29 T cell receptor beta chains presented below share a single source sample, sequenced in a study of OX40 agonist ivuxolimab in advanced cancers. Using immunoSEQ multiplex PCR, the repertoire was profiled, and TCRdb retains in-frame clones only, with some absent. The profile shows about 64,000 clones, around 80% of them singletons. The source was CD4+ or CD8+ T cells sorted from blood, collected in a trial of the OX40 agonist ivuxolimab. The receptors here all came from an adult with an advanced solid tumor such as melanoma, head and neck, liver or kidney cancer.

This chain joins TRBV5-6 and TRBJ2-5; D remains unclear. The germline CDR1 and CDR2 sequences are SGHDT and YYEEEE. V was cut by 2 bases and J by 4 bases, with 3 bases left in between. This CDR3 is built from 11 residues. CDR3 residues: CASSLLETQYF. The DNA of the CDR3 is TGTGCCAGCAGCTTATTAGAGACCCAGTACTTC.

The V call is TRBV7-3, the J call TRBJ2-7, with D hard to call. This CDR3 comprises 14 residues. In germline, CDR1 is SGHTA, CDR2 FQGTGA. V shed 2 bases and J shed 6 bases, with 14 bases lying between them. CDR3 nucleotides: TGTGCCAGCAGCTTAGGGGTGGGCACCGGCGAGCAGTACTTC. This codes for CASSLGVGTGEQYF. Supplemented by reference TRBV7-3 and TRBJ2-7, the full variable domain reads GAGVSQTPSNKVTEKGKYVELRCDPISGHTALYWYRQSLGQGPEFLIYFQGTGAADDSGLPNDRFFAVRPEGSVSTLKIQRTERGDSAVYLCASSLGVGTGEQYFGPGTRLTVT.

This sequence joins TRBV11-2 and TRBJ2-7; D unresolved. V was trimmed by 1 base and J by 7 bases, leaving 8 bases between them. CDR3 length: 12 residues. CDR1 is SGHAT and CDR2 is FQNNGV in the germline V gene. The CDR3 here is CASSLVLREQYF. The CDR3 nucleotides read TGTGCCAGCAGCTTAGTTCTGCGGGAGCAGTACTTC.

The sample holds one count of this clone. V and J are TRBV6-5 and TRBJ2-1, with D perhaps assigned TRBD1 or TRBD2 (6 bases each). V lost 3 bases and J 7 bases, leaving 13 bases between the germline ends. The CDR3 is 14 residues long. Germline values: CDR1 MNHEY, CDR2 SVGAGI. CDR3 amino acids: CASSYFQGTNEQFF. CDR3 sequence (DNA): TGTGCCAGCAGTTATTTTCAGGGGACTAATGAGCAGTTCTTC.

This rearrangement joins TRBV4-2 to TRBJ1-4; D is ambiguous. Between the trimmed V and J ends, which lost 0 bases and 4 bases, there was a span of 18 bases. This CDR3 is built from 18 residues. Germline V CDR1 and CDR2: LGHNA, YNFKEQ. The CDR3 DNA follows: TGTGCCAGCAGCCAAGAGGTTTTGCAGGTCATGGGTAATGAAAAACTGTTTTTT. Its translation is CASSQEVLQVMGNEKLFF.

In DNA form, the CDR3 reads TGTGCCAGCAGCGGGGACCTTGGGACCCAGTACTTC. As protein: CASSGDLGTQYF. V is TRBV2 and J is TRBJ2-5; D might be TRBD1 or TRBD2, each matching 5 bases. This CDR3 has 12 amino acids. CDR1 is SNHLY, CDR2 FYNNEI, per germline. Trimming cost V 6 bases and J 7 bases, with 12 bases left between them.

The V call is TRBV13, the J call TRBJ2-7, with a weak D call TRBD1 (6 bases). This CDR3 has 13 amino acids. CDR1 and CDR2 from the germline V gene are PRHDT and FYEKMQ (reference sequence). Trimming removed 1 base at V and 4 bases at J, with 8 bases between. In nucleotides, the CDR3 is TGTGCCAGCAGCTTAGCTGGGACATACGAGCAGTACTTC. It yields the protein CASSLAGTYEQYF.

The chain employs TRBV6-5 and TRBJ2-3; 11 bases map to TRBD2. Germline CDR1 and CDR2: MNHEY and SVGAGI. The length of the CDR3 is 16 residues. The J segment lost 4 bases and the V segment lost 2 bases, leaving 5 bases of the junction unmatched. The CDR3 reads CASSYRGLADADTQYF. The CDR3 DNA follows: TGTGCCAGCAGTTACCGGGGACTAGCGGACGCAGATACGCAGTATTTT.

This sequence joins TRBV4-2 and TRBJ1-2; TRBD1 matches 7 bases. The CDR3 length is 18 residues. Germline CDR1 reads LGHNA; CDR2 reads YNFKEQ. The trim removed 3 bases at V and 4 bases at J, leaving 17 bases unmatched. Here the CDR3 reads CASSHPGYGGGAGYGYTF. The CDR3 DNA reads TGTGCCAGCAGCCACCCCGGGTATGGAGGGGGCGCCGGCTATGGCTACACCTTC.

The chain has TRBV4-3 and TRBJ2-1, with D possibly being TRBD1 (6 bases). V lost 6 bases and J lost 0, with 12 bases in between. The V gene's germline CDR1 is LGHNA and CDR2 YSLEER. This CDR3 has 15 amino acids. In DNA form, the CDR3 reads TGCGCCAGCAGTCTTGGACAGAGCTCCTACAATGAGCAGTTCTTC. This translates into CASSLGQSSYNEQFF.

This rearrangement joins TRBV28 to TRBJ2-7; TRBD1 aligns across 10 bases. V trimming: 5 bases; J trimming: 2 bases; junction bases outside the gene matches: 6. This CDR3 is 15 amino acids long. Looked up from germline, CDR1 is MDHEN and CDR2 is SYDVKM. CDR3 coding DNA: TGTGCCAGCAGTCCCTCGGGACAGGGGACCTACGAGCAGTACTTC. Its translation is CASSPSGQGTYEQYF. The full variable domain, with the rest looked up from reference TRBV28 and TRBJ2-7, is DVKVTQSSRYLVKRTGEKVFLECVQDMDHENMFWYRQDPGLGLRLIYFSYDVKMKEKGDIPEGYSVSREKKERFSLILESASTNQTSMYLCASSPSGQGTYEQYFGPGTRLTVT.

This clone was detected a few times. The chain carries TRBV7-2 and TRBJ1-5; 8 nucleotides match TRBD1. Germline values: CDR1 SGHTA, CDR2 FQGNSA. Losses at the gene ends were 5 bases for V and 5 bases for J; bases not matched to a gene: 11. The length of the CDR3 is 16 residues. The CDR3 region has the DNA TGTGCCAGCAGCCCGCAGGGGGCAGGGGGCTATCAGCCCCAGCATTTT. It encodes CASSPQGAGGYQPQHF.

The chain recombines TRBV6-1 with TRBJ1-2; 9 bases are a match to TRBD1. There are 14 residues in the CDR3. V gave up 9 bases and J gave up 0 bases; unmatched junction bases: 5. The V gene's germline CDR1 is MNHNS and CDR2 SASEGT. This chain's CDR3 is CASQTGGTNYGYTF. DNA for the CDR3: TGTGCCAGTCAGACAGGGGGTACTAACTATGGCTACACCTTC.

This chain links TRBV28 with TRBJ2-2, with a possible D match to TRBD1 (5 bases). This CDR3 is 13 amino acids long. Trimming shortened V by 7 bases and J by 1 base, and 7 bases separated the two germline ends. In germline, CDR1 is MDHEN, CDR2 SYDVKM. In DNA form, the CDR3 reads TGTGCCAGCACCGGACAGAACACCGGGGAGCTGTTTTTT. The encoded protein is CASTGQNTGELFF.

The chain couples TRBV7-2 to TRBJ1-1; possibly TRBD1 for D (5 bases). Per germline, CDR1 SGHTA and CDR2 FQGNSA. This CDR3 is built from 14 residues. V lost 3 bases, J lost 4 bases, and 12 bases lay in between. CDR3 DNA sequence: TGTGCCAGCAGCTTCTGGAGGGGAAGCACTGAAGCTTTCTTT. Translating gives CASSFWRGSTEAFF.

The chain joins TRBV7-9 to TRBJ2-1; possible D gene TRBD1, 6 bases. The V end was cut by 6 bases, the J end by 7 bases, with 13 bases between. CDR1 and CDR2 from the germline V gene are SEHNR and FQNEAQ (reference sequence). The CDR3 consists of 13 residues. The DNA for the CDR3 is TGTGCCAGCAGTCAATCGCAGGGGAATGAGCAGTTCTTC. Translated: CASSQSQGNEQFF.

The J gene is TRBJ2-1, the V gene TRBV7-9, with TRBD1 matching over 8 bases. V lost 3 bases to trimming and J lost 0 bases; unmatched junction nucleotides: 1. Germline loops: CDR1 SEHNR, CDR2 FQNEAQ (reference sequence). This CDR3 contains 15 residues. In DNA, the CDR3 is TGTGCCAGCAGCTTTACAGGGGGCTCCTACAATGAGCAGTTCTTC. Residues: CASSFTGGSYNEQFF.

The chain uses TRBV4-3 and TRBJ1-6; possible D gene TRBD1, 6 bases. V lost 0 bases and J lost 9, with 12 bases in between. The CDR3 loop spans 15 amino acids. Germline CDR1 LGHNA, CDR2 YSLEER. Here the CDR3 reads CASSQDDNRVSPLHF. As DNA, the CDR3 is TGCGCCAGCAGCCAAGATGACAACAGGGTTTCACCCCTCCACTTT.

The gene calls are TRBV6-6 and TRBJ1-1, with D unresolved. The germline CDR1 and CDR2 sequences are MNHNY and SVGAGI (reference sequence). V shed 4 bases and J shed 6 bases, with 12 bases lying between them. This CDR3 comprises 13 residues. The CDR3 nucleotides read TGTGCCAGCAGTTCTACTGACCAGGCTGAAGCTTTCTTT. Amino acids: CASSSTDQAEAFF.

This chain uses TRBV6-6 with TRBJ2-2, with D uncertain. Germline V gene data show CDR1 as MNHNY and CDR2 as SVGAGI (reference sequence). With 2 bases removed from V and 0 bases from J, the gap between germline ends came to 7 bases. The CDR3 is 15 residues long. CDR3 loop: CASSYRLPNTGELFF. CDR3 in DNA: TGTGCCAGCAGTTACCGGCTCCCGAACACCGGGGAGCTGTTTTTT.

This clone was counted a few times. The chain links TRBV7-9 to TRBJ1-3; D call uncertain. Looked up from germline, CDR1 is SEHNR and CDR2 is FQNEAQ (reference sequence). The CDR3 is 13 residues long. V was pared by 5 bases and J by 12 bases, with 17 bases between. Here the CDR3 DNA reads TGTGCCAGCAGCCACGGACGGGTCCTCGACATATATTTT. Protein: CASSHGRVLDIYF.

The rearrangement joins TRBV18 to TRBJ2-3, with D perhaps matching TRBD2 (6 bases). CDR1 is KGHSH, CDR2 LQKENI, per germline. The V end lost 3 bases, the J end lost 4 bases, and 20 bases lay between the germline ends. This CDR3 comprises 17 residues. The CDR3 protein is CASSPDGATGEADTQYF. The DNA of the CDR3 is TGTGCCAGCTCACCGGATGGGGCGACGGGGGAGGCAGATACGCAGTATTTT.

The chain has TRBV19 and TRBJ1-4; D remains ambiguous. The V gene's germline CDR1 is LNHDA and CDR2 SQIVND (reference sequence). The CDR3 is 16 residues long. Trimming removed 3 bases at V and 0 bases at J, with 11 bases between. DNA of the CDR3: TGTGCCAGTAGTATTGGAGTTCCACCAACTAATGAAAAACTGTTTTTT. Protein product: CASSIGVPPTNEKLFF. The variable domain in full, with the rest retrieved from reference TRBV19 and TRBJ1-4, is DGGITQSPKYLFRKEGQNVTLSCEQNLNHDAMYWYRQDPGQGLRLIYYSQIVNDFQKGDIAEGYSVSREKKESFPLTVTSAQKNPTAFYLCASSIGVPPTNEKLFFGSGTQLSVL.

This chain uses TRBV6-5 with TRBJ2-7; the match to TRBD1 covers 7 bases. Per germline, CDR1 MNHEY and CDR2 SVGAGI. Trimming removed 4 bases from V and 7 bases from J; junction bases left unmatched: 13. The CDR3 is 15 residues long. In DNA, the CDR3 is TGTGCCAGCAGTTCCAGTGGGACAGACCTTCGGGAGCAGTACTTC. Its protein is CASSSSGTDLREQYF.

The chain employs TRBV15 and TRBJ2-2; 7 bases agree with TRBD1. The CDR3 runs to 15 residues. Per germline, CDR1 LNHNV and CDR2 YYDKDF (reference sequence). J gave up 2 bases and V 1 base, and 1 base lay outside the gene matches. The CDR3 sequence: CATSRGTGNTGELFF. In nucleotides, the CDR3 is TGTGCCACCAGCAGAGGGACAGGCAACACCGGGGAGCTGTTTTTT.

This clone was counted only a few times. The CDR3, as DNA: TGTGCCAGCAGCTTTGCGGGAAGCTATGGCTACACCTTC. Protein sequence: CASSFAGSYGYTF. The chain couples TRBV7-6 to TRBJ1-2; no definite D call. The CDR3 length is 13 residues. Germline lookup yields CDR1 SGHVS and CDR2 FNYEAQ. V lost 3 bases to trimming and J lost 4 bases, with 9 bases between them. Complete variable domain (other parts from reference TRBV7-6 and TRBJ1-2): GAGVSQSPRYKVTKRGQDVALRCDPISGHVSLYWYRQALGQGPEFLTYFNYEAQQDKSGLPNDRFSAERPEGSISTLTIQRTEQRDSAMYRCASSFAGSYGYTFGSGTRLTVV.

The chain links TRBV5-6 to TRBJ2-7; D is unclear. V lost 4 bases to trimming and J lost 4 bases, with 15 bases between them. The germline V gene has CDR1 SGHDT and CDR2 YYEEEE. The CDR3 totals 14 residues. The CDR3 DNA sequence: TGTGCCAGCAGCCTTATACTTAGGCCGTACGAGCAGTACTTC. Amino acid sequence: CASSLILRPYEQYF.

This rearrangement joins TRBV4-1 to TRBJ1-2; D is ambiguous. Trimming took 2 bases from V and 5 from J, leaving 12 bases between them. This CDR3 region has 14 residues. CDR1 MGHRA and CDR2 YSYEKL come from the germline V gene. This chain's CDR3 is CASSQPRGRYGYTF. As DNA, the CDR3 is TGCGCCAGCAGCCAACCCAGAGGCAGGTATGGCTACACCTTC.

V is TRBV29-1 and J is TRBJ2-7, with 9 bases that match TRBD1. V was pared by 3 bases and J by 2 bases, with 8 bases of the junction left unmatched. CDR3 length: 15 residues. The V gene's germline CDR1 is SQVTM and CDR2 ANQGSEA. In DNA, the CDR3 is TGCAGCGTTGAGGTCTACAGGGGGCCGGCCTACGAGCAGTACTTC. It codes for CSVEVYRGPAYEQYF.